One and the same sample provided the 6 T cell receptor beta chains below, sequenced in a study of beta chain features in type 1 diabetes. Study results and caveats: Shorter TCRB CDR3s, moderately but significantly so, were found in Type 1 diabetes patients in all four CD4+ subsets.

Antigen specificity for these receptors is unknown. Of the isolated RNA, all was reverse transcribed, and so the sequenced material was expressed TCRB transcripts. Data came from immunoSEQ multiplex PCR; TCRdb stores just in-frame clones and leaves some out. Found here are hundreds of thousands of clones, about an eighth of them singletons; the top ten hold nearly 0.04%. Material for sequencing was naive CD4+ T cells from blood. Receptors were obtained from a man aged 18 to 30 with type 1 diabetes.

J is TRBJ2-3 and V is TRBV9; D is undetermined. CDR1 is SGDLS and CDR2 is YYNGEE in the germline V gene. The CDR3 is made up of 13 amino acids. The V end lost 4 bases, the J end lost 3 bases, and 9 bases lay between the germline ends. CDR3 region: CASSSESTDTQYF. For the CDR3, the DNA is TGTGCCAGCAGCTCCGAAAGTACAGATACGCAGTATTTT.

For this clone: Other DNA sequences in the sample encode the same CDR3. The rearrangement joins TRBV30 to TRBJ1-3, with D unresolved. Germline V gives CDR1 GTSNPN, CDR2 SVGIG (reference sequence). Deletions cut 3 bases from V and 0 bases from J, with 6 bases between. The CDR3 sequence is 13 residues long. CDR3 DNA: TGTGCCTGGAGGGGGTACTCTGGAAACACCATATATTTT. As protein: CAWRGYSGNTIYF.

This clone showed up just a few times. The rearrangement links TRBV20-1 to TRBJ2-3; D may be TRBD2 (5 bases). V was cut by 7 bases and J by 6 bases, with 11 bases left in between. The CDR3 consists of 11 residues. CDR1 DFQATT and CDR2 SNEGSKA come from the germline V gene (reference sequence). The CDR3, as DNA: TGCAGTGACATACTAGTGGATACGCAGTATTTT. Encoded protein: CSDILVDTQYF.

A few counts support this clone. The chain employs TRBV11-2 and TRBJ2-3; D perhaps matches TRBD2 (5 bases). Germline CDR1 SGHAT, CDR2 FQNNGV. With 1 base removed from V and 3 bases from J, the gap between germline ends came to 11 bases. The CDR3 has 15 residues. The CDR3 reads CASSLGASRTDTQYF. In DNA form, the CDR3 reads TGTGCCAGCAGCTTAGGGGCTAGCCGAACAGATACGCAGTATTTT.

The chain uses TRBV27 and TRBJ2-5; possible D gene TRBD2, 6 bases. V was cut by 0 bases and J by 4 bases, with 9 bases left in between. The CDR3 is 14 amino acids. Germline lookup yields CDR1 MNHEY and CDR2 SMNVEV (reference sequence). The CDR3 nucleotides read TGTGCCAGCAGTTTATCGGACTACTCAGAGACCCAGTACTTC. It encodes CASSLSDYSETQYF.

In this sample, this clone turned up a few times. V usage is TRBV7-6 and J usage is TRBJ2-2, with no clear D. V was shortened by 1 base and J by 8 bases, with 11 bases between the two germline ends. The CDR3 has 14 amino acids. Germline CDR1 is SGHVS and CDR2 is FNYEAQ. The CDR3 spells CASSLEWMAGELFF. The DNA for the CDR3 is TGTGCCAGCAGCTTAGAGTGGATGGCGGGGGAGCTGTTTTTT.